Sequencing of this T cell receptor beta chain was carried out in a study of blood T cell repertoires in COVID-19. Study at large: Italy, Spain and the United States were the sources of the convalescent and acute COVID-19 samples. T cells, B-cell-depleted T cells, or PBMCs supplied cDNA or gDNA.

Per the authors' pipeline: Estimation of nucleated cell counts relied on the amplification of reference gene primers. Method: immunoSEQ multiplex PCR; TCRdb's copy keeps in-frame clones and lacks some. For V, J and clone size, that table is used; D and trimming come from the DNA. The table lists hundreds of thousands of clones, 85% to 90% of them singletons, with roughly 0.25% in the top ten. This CDR3 has 13 amino acids. Per germline, CDR1 KGHSH and CDR2 LQKENI. Trimming at V came to 3 bases and at J to 10 bases, leaving 7 bases not matched to a gene. The genes are TRBV18 and TRBJ1-1; 8 positions agree with TRBD1. The source material was peripheral blood. The TCR was taken from a woman under 30 with acute or convalescent COVID-19. This chain's CDR3 is CASSPDREFRAFF. CDR3 coding DNA: TGTGCCAGCTCACCGGACAGGGAATTTCGAGCTTTCTTT.